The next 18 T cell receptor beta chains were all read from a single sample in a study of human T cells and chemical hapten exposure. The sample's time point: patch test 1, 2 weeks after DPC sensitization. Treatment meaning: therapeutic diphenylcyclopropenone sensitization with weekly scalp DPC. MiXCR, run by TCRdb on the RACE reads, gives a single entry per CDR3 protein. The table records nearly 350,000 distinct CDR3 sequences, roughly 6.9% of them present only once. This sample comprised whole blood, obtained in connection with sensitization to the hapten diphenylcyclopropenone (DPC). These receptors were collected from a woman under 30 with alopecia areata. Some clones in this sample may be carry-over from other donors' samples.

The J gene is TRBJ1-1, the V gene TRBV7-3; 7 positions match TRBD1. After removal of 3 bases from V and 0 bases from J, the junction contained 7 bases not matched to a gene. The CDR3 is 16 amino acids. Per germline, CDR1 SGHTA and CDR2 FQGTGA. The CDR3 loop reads CASSLGQPLMNTEAFF. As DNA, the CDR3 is TGTGCCAGCAGCTTGGGACAGCCACTCATGAACACTGAAGCTTTCTTT.

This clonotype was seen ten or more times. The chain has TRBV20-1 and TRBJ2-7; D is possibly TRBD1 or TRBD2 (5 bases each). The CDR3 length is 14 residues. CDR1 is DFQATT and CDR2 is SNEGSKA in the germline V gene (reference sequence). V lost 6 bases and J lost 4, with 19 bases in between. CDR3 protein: CSAKTGPGPYEQYF. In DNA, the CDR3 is TGCAGTGCCAAAACGGGACCGGGACCATACGAGCAGTACTTC.

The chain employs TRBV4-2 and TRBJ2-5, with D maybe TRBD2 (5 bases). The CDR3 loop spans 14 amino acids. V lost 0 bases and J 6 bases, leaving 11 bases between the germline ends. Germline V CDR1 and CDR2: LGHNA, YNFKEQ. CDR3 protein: CASSQERRSQTQYF. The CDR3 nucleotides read TGTGCCAGCAGCCAAGAAAGGAGGTCACAGACCCAGTACTTC.

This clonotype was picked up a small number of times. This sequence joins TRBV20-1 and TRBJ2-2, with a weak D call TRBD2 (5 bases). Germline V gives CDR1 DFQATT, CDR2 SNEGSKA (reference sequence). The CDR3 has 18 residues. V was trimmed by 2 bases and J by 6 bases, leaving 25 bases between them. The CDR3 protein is CSARSDCYGEHGPGELFF. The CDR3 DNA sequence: TGCAGTGCTAGATCGGACTGCTATGGCGAACACGGGCCCGGGGAGCTGTTTTTT.

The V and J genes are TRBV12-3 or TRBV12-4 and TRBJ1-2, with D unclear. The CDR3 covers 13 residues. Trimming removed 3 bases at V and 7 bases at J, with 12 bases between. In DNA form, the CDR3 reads TGTGCCAGCAGTTTGCTCCCAGGACGTGGCTACACCTTC. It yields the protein CASSLLPGRGYTF.

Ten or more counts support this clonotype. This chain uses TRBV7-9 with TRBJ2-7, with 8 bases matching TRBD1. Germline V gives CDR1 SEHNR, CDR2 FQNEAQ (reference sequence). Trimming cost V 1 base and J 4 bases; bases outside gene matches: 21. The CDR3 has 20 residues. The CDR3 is CASSLGGAGQEPVYRYEQYF. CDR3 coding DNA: TGTGCCAGCAGCTTAGGTGGGGCGGGACAGGAGCCTGTGTATCGATACGAGCAGTACTTC.

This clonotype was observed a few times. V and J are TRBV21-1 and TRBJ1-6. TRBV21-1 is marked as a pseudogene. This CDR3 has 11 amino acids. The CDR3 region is CASSKDSPLHF. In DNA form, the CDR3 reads TGTGCCAGCAGCAAAGATTCACCCCTCCACTTT.

The CDR3 DNA reads as TGTGCCAGTAGTACGCTTATTCAAGTTAGCAATCAGCCCCAGCATTTT. This codes for CASSTLIQVSNQPQHF. The chain joins TRBV19 to TRBJ1-5; D is undetermined. Trimming took off 4 bases at V and 0 bases at J, with 13 bases between the two ends. The CDR3 is made up of 16 amino acids. Germline V CDR1 and CDR2: LNHDA, SQIVND (reference sequence).

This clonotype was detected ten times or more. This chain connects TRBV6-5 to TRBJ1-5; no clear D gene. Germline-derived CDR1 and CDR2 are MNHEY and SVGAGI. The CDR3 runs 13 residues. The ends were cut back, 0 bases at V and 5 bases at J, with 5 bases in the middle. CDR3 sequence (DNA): TGTGCCAGCAGTTACTCTAGGGATCAGCCCCAGCATTTT. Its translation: CASSYSRDQPQHF.

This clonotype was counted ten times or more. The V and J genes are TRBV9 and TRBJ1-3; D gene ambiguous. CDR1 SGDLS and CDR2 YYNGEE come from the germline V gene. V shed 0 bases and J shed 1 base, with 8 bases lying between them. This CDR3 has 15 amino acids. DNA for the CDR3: TGTGCCAGCAGCGTAGTAGGAGGATCTGGAAACACCATATATTTT. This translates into CASSVVGGSGNTIYF.

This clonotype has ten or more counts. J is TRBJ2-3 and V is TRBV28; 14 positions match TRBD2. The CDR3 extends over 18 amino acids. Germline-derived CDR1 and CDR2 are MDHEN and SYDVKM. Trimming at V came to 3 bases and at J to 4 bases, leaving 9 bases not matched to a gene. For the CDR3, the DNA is TGTGCCAGCAGTTTTTCTCGACTAGCGGGGGGGCAGGCAGATACGCAGTATTTT. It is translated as CASSFSRLAGGQADTQYF.

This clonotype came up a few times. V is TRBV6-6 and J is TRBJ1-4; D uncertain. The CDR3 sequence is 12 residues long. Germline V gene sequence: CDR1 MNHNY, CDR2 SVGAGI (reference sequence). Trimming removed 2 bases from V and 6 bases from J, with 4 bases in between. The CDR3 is CASSYADEKLFF. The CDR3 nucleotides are TGTGCCAGCAGTTACGCCGATGAAAAACTGTTTTTT.

CDR3 residues: CASSLGGIPSYEQYF. CDR3 sequence (DNA): TGTGCCAGCAGCCTGGGGGGAATCCCTTCCTACGAGCAGTACTTC. V is TRBV12-3 or TRBV12-4 and J is TRBJ2-7; D may be TRBD2 (6 bases). The CDR3 consists of 15 residues. With 6 bases removed from V and 1 base from J, the gap between germline ends came to 16 bases.

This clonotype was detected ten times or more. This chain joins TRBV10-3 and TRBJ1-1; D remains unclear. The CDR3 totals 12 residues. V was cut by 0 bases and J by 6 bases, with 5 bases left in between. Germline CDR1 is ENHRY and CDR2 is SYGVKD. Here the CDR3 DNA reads TGTGCCATCAGTGAGTCGAGTGCTGAAGCTTTCTTT. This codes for CAISESSAEAFF.

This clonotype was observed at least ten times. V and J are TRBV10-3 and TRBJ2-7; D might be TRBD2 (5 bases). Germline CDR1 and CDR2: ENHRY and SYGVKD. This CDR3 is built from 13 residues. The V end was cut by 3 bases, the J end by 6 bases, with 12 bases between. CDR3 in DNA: TGTGCCATCAGTGAAAGGCCTGGAGGCGAGCAGTACTTC. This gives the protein CAISERPGGEQYF.

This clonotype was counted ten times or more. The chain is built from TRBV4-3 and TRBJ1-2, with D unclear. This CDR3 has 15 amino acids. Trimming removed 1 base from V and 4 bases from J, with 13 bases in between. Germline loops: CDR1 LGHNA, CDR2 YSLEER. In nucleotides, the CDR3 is TGCGCCAGCAGCCAAGTTGAGTGGGGTGCCTATGGCTACACCTTC. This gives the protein CASSQVEWGAYGYTF.

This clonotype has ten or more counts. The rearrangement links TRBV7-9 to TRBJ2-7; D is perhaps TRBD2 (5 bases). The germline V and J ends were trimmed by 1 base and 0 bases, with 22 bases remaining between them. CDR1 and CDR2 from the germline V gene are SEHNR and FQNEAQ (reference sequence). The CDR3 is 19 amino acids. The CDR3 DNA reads TGTGCCAGCAGCTTAGATGCGGTAGGAGGTGCAGCCGGCTCCTACGAGCAGTACTTC. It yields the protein CASSLDAVGGAAGSYEQYF.

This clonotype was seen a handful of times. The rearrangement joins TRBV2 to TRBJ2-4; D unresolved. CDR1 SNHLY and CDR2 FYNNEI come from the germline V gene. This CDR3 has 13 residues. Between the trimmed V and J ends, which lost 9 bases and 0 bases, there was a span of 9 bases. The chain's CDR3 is CASTYEAKNIQYF. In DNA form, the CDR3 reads TGTGCCAGTACCTACGAAGCCAAAAACATTCAGTACTTC. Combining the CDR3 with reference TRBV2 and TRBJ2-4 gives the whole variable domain EPEVTQTPSHQVTQMGQEVILRCVPISNHLYFYWYRQILGQKVEFLVSFYNNEISEKSEIFDDQFSVERPDGSNFTLKIRSTKLEDSAMYFCASTYEAKNIQYFGAGTRLSVL.